The present T cell receptor (beta chain) was sequenced within a study of CXCR3-negative and CXCR3-positive naive CD8 T cells. The study made its TRB cDNA libraries by 5' RACE, adding UMI labels. After re-calling the 5' RACE reads, TCRdb lists one entry per CDR3 protein, DNA absent. In all, the sample yields tens of thousands of distinct CDR3 sequences. This CDR3 spans 15 amino acids. Study-wide results and limits: Memory CD8+ cells showed much lower diversity, while both naive subsets displayed comparably high diversity. TRBV-TRBJ usage was alike in naive CXCR3-negative and CXCR3-positive cells but differed in memory cells.

Details on this clonotype: Its specificity is unknown.

The sample was memory CD8+ T cells from blood. The TCR originated in a human donor in good health. Some clones in this sample may be carry-over from other donors' samples. This rearrangement joins TRBV12-3 or TRBV12-4 to TRBJ1-2; TCRdb calls TRBD1, which cannot be checked without DNA. CDR3 sequence: CASSLIGGQGYGYTF.